These 6 T cell receptor beta chains were all obtained from the same sample, sequenced in a study of T-cell reconstitution after alpha-beta-depleted transplantation in children. For TCRbeta, the library was prepared with unique molecular identifiers. TCRdb reprocessed the PCR reads via MiXCR and lists one record per CDR3 protein. The sample includes approximately 510,000 distinct CDR3 sequences, about a sixth seen only once; the top ten take 2.5% to 4%. This specimen consisted of PBMCs from the stem cell graft donor, obtained from the stem cell graft. The receptors derive from a human donor who donated a stem cell graft to a child with acute lymphoblastic leukemia.

This clonotype appeared many times. The chain has TRBV12-3 or TRBV12-4 and TRBJ2-3; 14 nucleotides agree with TRBD2. The CDR3 is 17 amino acids. Trimming removed 5 bases from V and 5 bases from J; junction bases left unmatched: 9. The CDR3 DNA is TGTGCCAGCAGTCCGACTAGCGGGAGGGCCCTCGGAGATACGCAGTATTTT. Its protein is CASSPTSGRALGDTQYF.

This clonotype was counted a few times. The chain employs TRBV12-3 or TRBV12-4 and TRBJ1-1; 9 bases map to TRBD1. This CDR3 has 16 amino acids. V trimming: 4 bases; J trimming: 2 bases; junction bases outside the gene matches: 8. CDR3 protein: CASSSYGTGINTEAFF. The CDR3 DNA is TGTGCCAGCAGTTCTTACGGGACAGGGATTAACACTGAAGCTTTCTTT.

The chain has TRBV19 and TRBJ2-1; 9 nucleotides agree with TRBD2. V was clipped by 3 bases and J by 10 bases; unmatched bases: 7. CDR1 is LNHDA and CDR2 is SQIVND in the germline V gene (reference sequence). The CDR3 runs 14 residues. The CDR3 protein is CASSIYGTSTEQFF. Written as DNA, the CDR3 is TGTGCCAGTAGTATTTATGGGACTAGCACCGAGCAGTTCTTC.

This clonotype has a handful of counts. V is TRBV20-1 and J is TRBJ2-2; a weak D match, TRBD2 (5 bases). From germline, CDR1 is DFQATT and CDR2 SNEGSKA (reference sequence). This CDR3 comprises 14 residues. Trimming cost V 3 bases and J 3 bases, with 11 bases left between them. CDR3 coding DNA: TGCAGTGCTAGGGAGGACCCAGACACCGGGGAGCTGTTTTTT. It translates to CSAREDPDTGELFF.

A few counts support this clonotype. The chain combines TRBV10-3 with TRBJ2-7; 7 bases agree with TRBD2. V gave up 6 bases and J gave up 2 bases; unmatched junction bases: 10. CDR1 and CDR2 (germline): ENHRY, SYGVKD. The CDR3 has 15 amino acids. CDR3 residues: CAIRTLAGDPYEQYF. DNA for the CDR3: TGTGCCATCAGAACCCTTGCGGGAGACCCCTACGAGCAGTACTTC.

The chain employs TRBV10-1 and TRBJ2-7; weak D call: TRBD2 (5 bases). Trimming left V 2 bases short and J 3 bases short, with 8 bases between. The length of the CDR3 is 13 residues. In germline, CDR1 is WNHNN, CDR2 SYGVQD (reference sequence). The CDR3 sequence is CASSEEGNYEQYF. The CDR3, as DNA: TGCGCCAGCAGTGAGGAGGGAAACTACGAGCAGTACTTC.